This T cell receptor (beta chain) was captured in a study of blood T cell repertoires in COVID-19. In the study overall: Researchers got acute and convalescent COVID-19 samples from the United States, Italy and Spain. T cells, B-cell-depleted T cells, or PBMCs provided the cDNA or gDNA that served as material.

Per the original data handling: Nucleated cell number was recorded as an estimate derived from reference gene primer amplification. Here immunoSEQ multiplex PCR was the method, and the copy in TCRdb shows in-frame clones only, minus some. V, J and clone size were drawn from that table, and D and trimming were deduced from the DNA. The table lists 300,000 to 450,000 clones, around 87% of them singletons, with 2.5% to 3.5% in the top ten. Sequencing input: peripheral blood. The receptor was isolated from a human donor in a cohort sampled during active COVID-19.

The DNA for the CDR3 is TGCGCCAGCAGCCCACGCCAGGGAGGCGAAGCTTTCTTT. It is translated as CASSPRQGGEAFF. The rearrangement joins TRBV5-1 to TRBJ1-1, with a weak D call TRBD1 (5 bases). This CDR3 has 13 residues. CDR1 SGHRS and CDR2 YFSETQ come from the germline V gene. Trimming pared 4 bases from V and 8 bases from J, leaving 15 bases between.